This T cell receptor (beta chain) was recovered during a study of T-cell memory formation after mild COVID-19. Study background: TCR clustering was largely donor specific. General study findings and limits: Later expanders leaned toward CD4+, whereas clones contracting from day 15 to 85 were balanced CD4/CD8. There were some responding clones in pre-infection memory, which suggested that cross-reactive memory had joined.

Germline assignment: CDR1 MNHEY and CDR2 SVGAGI. This CDR3 contains 16 residues. Losses at the gene ends were 4 bases for V and 5 bases for J; bases not matched to a gene: 8. Concerning this clonotype: As yet, its antigen is unknown.

5'RACE primed at constant segments yielded TCR alpha and TCR beta cDNA libraries bearing sample barcodes and UMIs. TCRdb passed the 5' RACE reads through MiXCR, listing each CDR3 protein once. The sample has roughly 450,000 distinct CDR3 sequences; about 20% are singletons. The chain joins TRBV6-5 to TRBJ2-5, with 12 bases matching TRBD1. This sequence originates from an adult woman who had mild COVID-19 (a few samples of this study predate the infection). Cell type and time point are not known. The sequencing input was PBMCs or a T cell subset sorted from them (not recorded which). The CDR3 region has the DNA TGTGCCAGCAGTTTTCCGGGACAGGGGGCGAGGGAGACCCAGTACTTC. It specifies CASSFPGQGARETQYF.